This T cell receptor (beta chain) came from a study of patients and donors after allogeneic stem cell transplantation (dated by TCRdb to between 2020 and 2021). The germline V gene specifies SNHLY as CDR1 and FYNNEI as CDR2. CDR3 length: 13 amino acids, cysteine to phenylalanine. Just CDR3 DNA is preserved here, 39 bases in frame from base 1. The junction carries 10 bases between V and J, which are trimmed by 6 bases and 4 bases respectively. The receptor library was made with RT-PCR. The sequencing machine was a NextSeq 550. TCRdb trimmed the raw reads at Q25, called clones with MiXCR and kept productive beta chains. Identical CDR3 proteins give one entry, which carries the most common genes and DNA. The sample yields 20,000 or so distinct CDR3 sequences; 35% to 45% were counted once. More than 60% of the sample comes from the top ten. Concerning this clonotype itself: Its specific antigen is unknown. No base quality values were provided; no much bigger clone lies one nucleotide off.

Sequenced: blood, either unsorted or a sorted T cell fraction (not recorded which). This TCR derives from a human donor who was either an allogeneic HSCT recipient or a stem cell or donor lymphocyte infusion donor (not recorded which). It is not recorded whose cells these are; they may come from a transplant donor. The chain is made from TRBV2 and TRBJ2-1; 6 matching bases give a weak D call of TRBD2. The nucleotide sequence reads as follows: TGTGCCAGCAGATGGGGACTGTACAATGAGCAGTTCTTC. The encoded protein is CASRWGLYNEQFF.